This T cell receptor (beta chain) emerged from a study of T-cell reconstitution after alpha-beta-depleted transplantation in children (TCRdb year 2016). A note on the overall study: Using TCR repertoire profiling, the study followed T-cell immune reconstitution in a quantitative way in children after TCRalphabeta/CD19-depleted allogeneic hematopoietic cell transplantation.

This clonotype has at least ten counts. Its recognized antigen is unknown. Base qualities were left out, and no much larger clone turns up one base away. Points the paper makes about the study in general: The apparently early recovery of alphabetaT-cell counts about two months after transplant reportedly depended on only several hundred rapidly expanded clones that came from non-depleted graft cells. Over the following months the frequencies of hyperexpanded clones went down, and after one year T-cell counts and TCRbeta diversity were mostly credited to newly produced T cells. In some patients, the high TCRbeta diversity seen at day 60 was put down to recipient T cells and intrathymic progenitors that had survived conditioning.

Measured from the cysteine to the phenylalanine, the CDR3 is 15 residues long. Here the CDR3 DNA is all that survives: 45 bases in frame from base 1. Relative to germline, V is 1 base shorter and J is 0 bases shorter, with 8 bases between their ends. Sequences LNHNV (CDR1) and YYDKDF (CDR2) are obtained from the germline V gene (reference sequence). Explained via the paper, the treatment or condition label denotes: allogeneic hematopoietic cell transplantation with graft depleted of TCRalphabeta T cells and CD19 B cells. The children who served as transplant recipients had been given grafts of TCRalphabeta/CD19-depleted allogeneic hematopoietic cells. The library was obtained by PCR. This sample was sequenced with an Illumina HiSeq 2500. Molecular barcoding was employed in the preparation of TCR libraries, with unique molecular identifiers being used to normalize TCRbeta repertoire quantification. The public reads were run again by TCRdb, first through fastp at Q25 and then through MiXCR, and only productive beta chains were kept. Entries that share a CDR3 protein sequence are merged under the most common genes and DNA. This sample is represented by 250,000 or so distinct CDR3 sequences; around 7.8% of them were singletons. The ten largest clones add up to about 6.4% of the sample.

This specimen consisted of PBMCs, mostly from graft donor cells, obtained 180 days after TCRalphabeta/CD19-depleted stem cell transplant. Here the chain combines TRBV15 and TRBJ2-3, with no reliable assignment of the D segment. This TCR was sampled from a male patient younger than 18 who had a stem cell transplant for acute lymphoblastic leukemia, so the T cells may come from the graft donor. The CDR3 here reads CATSRGVTSTDTQYF. The DNA reads as follows: TGTGCCACCAGCAGAGGGGTGACTAGCACAGATACGCAGTATTTT.